Listed below are T cell receptor beta chains from one sample, sequenced in a study of T cell changes during pregnancy in multiple sclerosis. Only in-frame clones appear in the TCRdb table, and some are missing; sequencing was by immunoSEQ multiplex PCR. The table records roughly 93,000 clones, 91% of them present only once. The input for sequencing was peripheral blood, taken before pregnancy. These receptors originate from a female donor with multiple sclerosis, enrolled in a pregnancy study. CDR3s include the opening cysteine and the closing phenylalanine or tryptophan. The D gene is left open where the match is weak. A clone size is listed for some rows: how often the clone was seen (once, few, many), or a class if it is expanded.

j_gene,v_gene,abundance,d_gene,CDR3nt,CDR3aa
TRBJ2-7,TRBV11-2,.,TRBD2,TGTGCCAGCATTCCTAGCGGGAAGTCCGGCGAGCAGTACTTC,CASIPSGKSGEQYF
TRBJ1-3,TRBV14,once,TRBD1,TGTGCCAGCAGCCCCTTCCAGGGGGCCGGAAACACCATATATTTT,CASSPFQGAGNTIYF
TRBJ2-5,TRBV18,.,.,TGTGCCAGCTCACCACTGGACAACCCGGAATGGACCCAGTACTTC,CASSPLDNPEWTQYF
TRBJ2-1,TRBV10-1,.,.,TGCGCCAGCAGTGACCGTCTTGGGCCCAATGAGCAGTTCTTC,CASSDRLGPNEQFF
TRBJ1-2,TRBV28,.,.,TGTGCCAGCAGTCCGGATTCACGGGGAGGCTACACCTTC,CASSPDSRGGYTF
TRBJ1-1,TRBV4-2,.,.,TGTGCCAGCAGCCAAGCCCTGCAGACAGATCCTGAAGCTTTCTTT,CASSQALQTDPEAFF
TRBJ2-7,TRBV6-5,.,.,TGTGCCAGCCTCGGGACACCCTCCTACGAGCAGTACTTC,CASLGTPSYEQYF
TRBJ2-7,TRBV14,.,.,TGTGCCAGCAGCCAAGATCTCTCAGGGGACTCCTACGAGCAGTACTTC,CASSQDLSGDSYEQYF
TRBJ1-4,TRBV18,.,.,TGTGCCAGCTCACCAAGAGGGCAGAAATCAACTAATGAAAAACTGTTTTTT,CASSPRGQKSTNEKLFF
TRBJ2-3,TRBV18,.,TRBD1,TGTGCCAGCTCACCACCTACAGGGGTCTTACCAGATACGCAGTATTTT,CASSPPTGVLPDTQYF
TRBJ1-1,TRBV2,.,.,TGTGCCAGCAGCGGATGGACAGATGGGAACACTGAAGCTTTCTTT,CASSGWTDGNTEAFF
TRBJ1-3,TRBV27,.,.,TGTGCCAGCAGTTTAGGCAGGGGAAACACCATATATTTT,CASSLGRGNTIYF
TRBJ2-2,TRBV7-3,.,.,TGTGCCAGCAGCTCGGTGAGCTCGAACACCGGGGAGCTGTTTTTT,CASSSVSSNTGELFF
TRBJ2-1,TRBV19,.,.,TGTGCCAGTAGTATTAGTCGGGGATCCTACAATGAGCAGTTCTTC,CASSISRGSYNEQFF
TRBJ2-7,TRBV27,.,.,TGTGCCAGCAGTTTCCGGGGCTACGAGCAGTACTTC,CASSFRGYEQYF
TRBJ1-1,TRBV10-1,.,.,TGCGCCAGCAGTGAGGGCCTGATCACTGAAGCTTTCTTT,CASSEGLITEAFF
TRBJ2-1,TRBV9,.,TRBD2,TGTGCCAGCAGCCTAGCGGGAGACTACAATGAGCAGTTCTTC,CASSLAGDYNEQFF
TRBJ2-2,TRBV11-3,.,TRBD2,TGTGCCAGCAGCCCGGGACTAGCGAGAAGGAACACCGGGGAGCTGTTTTTT,CASSPGLARRNTGELFF
TRBJ2-3,TRBV20-1,.,.,TGCAGTGCTAGCTCCCCAGATACGCAGTATTTT,CSASSPDTQYF
TRBJ2-5,TRBV11-2,.,.,TGTGCCAGCAGCTTAGAAAGGGTCTTAGCGAGTCAAGAGACCCAGTACTTC,CASSLERVLASQETQYF
TRBJ2-3,TRBV10-3,few,TRBD2,TGTGCCATCACCCCAGCGGGGGGCACAGATACGCAGTATTTT,CAITPAGGTDTQYF
TRBJ2-3,TRBV6-1,.,TRBD1,TGTGCCAGCAGTGCCCGGGACAGGGGCACAGATACGCAGTATTTT,CASSARDRGTDTQYF
TRBJ2-5,TRBV9,.,TRBD2,TGTGCCAGCAGCCCCTCGCTAGCGGGGTACCAAGAGACCCAGTACTTC,CASSPSLAGYQETQYF
TRBJ1-1,TRBV19,once,.,TGTGCCAGTAGTAAAAACAGGGATAGGGTTGAAGCTTTCTTT,CASSKNRDRVEAFF
TRBJ1-1,TRBV19,.,TRBD1,TGTGCCAGTAGTTCACGGACAGGGGGCAATACTGAAGCTTTCTTT,CASSSRTGGNTEAFF
TRBJ2-1,TRBV2,.,.,TGTGCCAGCAGTGAGCGGATTTCCTACAATGAGCAGTTCTTC,CASSERISYNEQFF